This T cell receptor (beta chain) was sequenced in a study of T-cell reconstitution after alpha-beta-depleted transplantation in children. A TCRbeta library incorporating unique molecular identifiers was prepared. TCRdb independently ran MiXCR on the PCR reads; one entry per CDR3 protein. The sample holds 350,000 to 400,000 distinct CDR3 sequences, 10% to 15% seen once. Germline V gene sequence: CDR1 SGHVS, CDR2 FQNEAQ. Trimming removed 5 bases at V and 8 bases at J, with 9 bases between. The CDR3 contains 11 residues. In its sample, this clonotype was seen many times. Material: PBMCs, obtained from the stem cell graft. The chain uses TRBV7-8 and TRBJ1-2; unclear D gene. This clonotype was obtained from a human donor who donated a stem cell graft to a child with Fanconi anemia. CDR3 DNA: TGTGCCAGCAGCCTGGGTGACGGCTACACCTTC. It specifies CASSLGDGYTF.